The clone carrying this T cell receptor beta chain was seen a few times. Its target is not known. The data were taken from a study of cytomegalovirus exposure and HLA in healthy donors. Study-level findings and limits: TRBV6-2, TRBV6-3 and some other V segments were excluded as indistinguishable. There was a cluster of highly shared sequence variants that was likely a sequencing artifact. Later analysis found that TCR beta chains associated with HLA were more clonally expanded than other, equally common chains. Most of the TCR beta V segments (in an earlier analysis) were productive either about 87% or about 30% of the time.

This CDR3 is 14 amino acids long. The V gene end was trimmed by 9 bases and the J gene end by 5 bases; junction bases not matched to a gene: 11. Germline V lookup: CDR1 SNHLY, CDR2 FYNNEI. The PCR had 60 Vbeta and 13 Jbeta primers. The table came from immunoSEQ multiplex PCR; TCRdb's copy has only in-frame clones and leaves some out. In the table there are fewer than 150,000 clones, about two thirds of which are singletons. The chain carries TRBV2 and TRBJ2-7, with 9 nucleotides matching TRBD1. The specimen was PBMCs. The source of this sequence is a woman between 40 and 55 years old in good health and CMV-seropositive. Here the CDR3 reads CASLAGTGSHEQYF. In DNA, the CDR3 is TGTGCCAGTCTTGCCGGGACAGGGAGCCACGAGCAGTACTTC.